This T cell receptor (beta chain) comes out of a study of blood T cell repertoires in COVID-19. Study-level background: COVID-19 samples, acute and convalescent, were from the United States, Italy and Spain. T cells, B-cell-depleted T cells, or PBMCs supplied cDNA or gDNA.

Source study methods: Scientists estimated how many nucleated cells there were by amplifying reference gene primers. Measured with immunoSEQ multiplex PCR; TCRdb has only the in-frame clones, and not every one. V and J calls and clone size come straight from that table; D and trimming were deduced from the DNA. The sample has 80,000 to 100,000 clones, around 87% seen once. This CDR3 has 13 residues. CDR1 is KGHSH and CDR2 is LQKENI in the germline V gene. V lost 2 bases and J lost 11, with 12 bases in between. The TCR originated in a human donor in a cohort sampled during active COVID-19. Sequencing was carried out using peripheral blood. The chain recombines TRBV18 with TRBJ1-4; unclear D gene. The CDR3 sequence is CASSPKDTVKLFF. The CDR3, as DNA: TGTGCCAGCTCACCAAAGGATACAGTTAAACTGTTTTTT. The full variable domain, in which reference TRBV18 and TRBJ1-4 provide the parts outside the CDR3, is NAGVMQNPRHLVRRRGQEARLRCSPMKGHSHVYWYRQLPEEGLKFMVYLQKENIIDESGMPKERFSAEFPKEGPSILRIQQVVRGDSAAYFCASSPKDTVKLFFGSGTQLSVL.